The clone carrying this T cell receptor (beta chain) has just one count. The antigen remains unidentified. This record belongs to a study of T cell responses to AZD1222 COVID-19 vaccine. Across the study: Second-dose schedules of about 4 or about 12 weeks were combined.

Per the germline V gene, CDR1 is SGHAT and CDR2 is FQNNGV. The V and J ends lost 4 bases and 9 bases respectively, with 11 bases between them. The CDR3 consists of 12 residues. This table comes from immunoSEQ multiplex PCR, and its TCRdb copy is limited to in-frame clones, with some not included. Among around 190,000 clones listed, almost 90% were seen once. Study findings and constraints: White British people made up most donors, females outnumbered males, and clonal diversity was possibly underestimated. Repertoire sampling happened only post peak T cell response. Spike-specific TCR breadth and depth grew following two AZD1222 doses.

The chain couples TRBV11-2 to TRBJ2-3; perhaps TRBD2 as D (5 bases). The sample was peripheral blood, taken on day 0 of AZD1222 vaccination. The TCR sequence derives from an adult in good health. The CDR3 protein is CASSSRGSTQYF. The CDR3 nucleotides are TGTGCCAGCAGCTCCCGAGGGTCAACGCAGTATTTT.